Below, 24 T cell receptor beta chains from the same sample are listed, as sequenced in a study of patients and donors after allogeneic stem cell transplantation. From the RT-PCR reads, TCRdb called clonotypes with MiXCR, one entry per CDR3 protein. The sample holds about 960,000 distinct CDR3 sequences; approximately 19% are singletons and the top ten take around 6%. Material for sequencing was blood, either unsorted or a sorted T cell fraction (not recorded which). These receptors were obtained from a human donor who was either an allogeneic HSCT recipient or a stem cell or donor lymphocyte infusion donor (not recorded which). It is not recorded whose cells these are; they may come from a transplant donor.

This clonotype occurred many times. CDR3: CSARDGASGIQETQYF. The CDR3 bases are TGCAGTGCTAGAGATGGGGCTAGCGGGATACAAGAGACCCAGTACTTC. The chain carries TRBV20-1 and TRBJ2-5, with 9 bases lining up with TRBD2. CDR3 length equals 16 residues. Germline CDR1 and CDR2: DFQATT and SNEGSKA (reference sequence). V trimming: 0 bases; J trimming: 2 bases; junction bases outside the gene matches: 7.

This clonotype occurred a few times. CDR3 sequence: CASSQTGAHTGELFF. The CDR3 DNA is TGCGCCAGCAGCCAGACGGGGGCGCACACCGGGGAGCTGTTTTTT. The gene calls are TRBV5-1 and TRBJ2-2; either TRBD1 or TRBD2 may fit D (6 bases each). Trimming pared 4 bases from V and 3 bases from J, leaving 13 bases between. The CDR3 has 15 residues. Germline V gives CDR1 SGHRS, CDR2 YFSETQ.

In DNA, the CDR3 is TGCGCCAGCAGCCAAGACGGGCCAGAGCAGTTCTTC. Translation gives CASSQDGPEQFF. This chain connects TRBV4-1 to TRBJ2-1, with D unclear. Germline assignment: CDR1 MGHRA and CDR2 YSYEKL. Trimming removed 0 bases at V and 10 bases at J, with 7 bases between. The CDR3 runs 12 residues.

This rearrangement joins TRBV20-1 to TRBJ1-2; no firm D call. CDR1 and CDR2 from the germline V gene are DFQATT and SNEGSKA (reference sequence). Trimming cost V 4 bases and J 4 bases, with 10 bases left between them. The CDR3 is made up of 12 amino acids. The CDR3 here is CSAISGGYGYTF. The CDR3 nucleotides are TGCAGTGCTATATCAGGCGGCTATGGCTACACCTTC.

This CDR3 is CASRGLAKETQYF. CDR3 coding DNA: TGCGCCAGCAGGGGACTAGCGAAAGAGACCCAGTACTTC. This sequence joins TRBV4-1 and TRBJ2-5; TRBD2 matches at 10 bases. CDR1 and CDR2 from the germline V gene are MGHRA and YSYEKL. V was clipped by 6 bases and J by 3 bases; unmatched bases: 1. This CDR3 contains 13 residues.

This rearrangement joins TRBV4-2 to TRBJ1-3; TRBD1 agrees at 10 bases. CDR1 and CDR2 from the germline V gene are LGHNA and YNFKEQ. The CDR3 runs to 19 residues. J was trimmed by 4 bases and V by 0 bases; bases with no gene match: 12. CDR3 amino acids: CASSQDGFRGQGWGNTIYF. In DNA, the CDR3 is TGTGCCAGCAGCCAAGACGGTTTCAGGGGACAGGGGTGGGGAAACACCATATATTTT.

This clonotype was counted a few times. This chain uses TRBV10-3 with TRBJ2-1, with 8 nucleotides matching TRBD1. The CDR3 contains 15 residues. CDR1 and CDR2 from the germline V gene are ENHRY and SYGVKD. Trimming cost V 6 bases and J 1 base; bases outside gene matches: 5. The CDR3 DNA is TGTGCCATCAGCGGACAGGGCCTATCCTACAATGAGCAGTTCTTC. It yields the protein CAISGQGLSYNEQFF.

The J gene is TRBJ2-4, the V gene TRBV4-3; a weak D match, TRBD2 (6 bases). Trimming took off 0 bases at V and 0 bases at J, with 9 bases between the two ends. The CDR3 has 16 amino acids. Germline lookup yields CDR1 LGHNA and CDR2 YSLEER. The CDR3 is CASSQEVGLAKNIQYF. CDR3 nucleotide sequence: TGCGCCAGCAGCCAAGAGGTGGGACTAGCCAAAAACATTCAGTACTTC.

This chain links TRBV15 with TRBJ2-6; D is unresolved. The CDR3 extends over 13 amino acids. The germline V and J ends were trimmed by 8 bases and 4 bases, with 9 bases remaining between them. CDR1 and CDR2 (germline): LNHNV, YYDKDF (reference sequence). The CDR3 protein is CATRSRGANVLTF. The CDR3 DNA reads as TGTGCCACCCGAAGCAGAGGGGCCAACGTCCTGACTTTC.

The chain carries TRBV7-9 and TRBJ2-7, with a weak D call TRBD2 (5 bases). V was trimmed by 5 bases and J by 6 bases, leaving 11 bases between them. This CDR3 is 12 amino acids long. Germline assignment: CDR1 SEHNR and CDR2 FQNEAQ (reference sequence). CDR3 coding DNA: TGTGCCAGCAGCCAAGGGAGTTCCGAGCAGTACTTC. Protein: CASSQGSSEQYF.

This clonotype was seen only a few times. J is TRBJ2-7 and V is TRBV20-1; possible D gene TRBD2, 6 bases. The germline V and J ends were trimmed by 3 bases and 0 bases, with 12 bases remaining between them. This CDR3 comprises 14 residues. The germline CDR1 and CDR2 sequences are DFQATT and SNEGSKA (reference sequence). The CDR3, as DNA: TGCAGTGCTAGCCTGGGGACTCCCTCCTACGAGCAGTACTTC. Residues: CSASLGTPSYEQYF.

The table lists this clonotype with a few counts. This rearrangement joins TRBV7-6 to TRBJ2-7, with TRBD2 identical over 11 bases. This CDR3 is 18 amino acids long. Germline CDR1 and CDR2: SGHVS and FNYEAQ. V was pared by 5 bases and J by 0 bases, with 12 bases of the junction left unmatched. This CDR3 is CASSILAGGLPSSYEQYF. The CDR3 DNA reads TGTGCCAGCAGCATTCTAGCGGGGGGCCTACCAAGCTCCTACGAGCAGTACTTC.

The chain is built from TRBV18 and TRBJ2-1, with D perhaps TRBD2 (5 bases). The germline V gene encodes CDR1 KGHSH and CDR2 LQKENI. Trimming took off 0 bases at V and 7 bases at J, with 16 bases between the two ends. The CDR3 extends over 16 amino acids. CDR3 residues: CASSPPSGIGGNEQFF. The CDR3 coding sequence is TGTGCCAGCTCACCACCATCGGGAATAGGCGGTAATGAGCAGTTCTTC.

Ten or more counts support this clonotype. The CDR3 region is CASSLDGIYGYTF. The CDR3 DNA reads as TGTGCCAGCAGCTTGGACGGTATCTATGGCTACACCTTC. The rearrangement links TRBV12-3 or TRBV12-4 to TRBJ1-2; D is undetermined. The CDR3 consists of 13 residues. V was pared by 6 bases and J by 4 bases, with 12 bases between.

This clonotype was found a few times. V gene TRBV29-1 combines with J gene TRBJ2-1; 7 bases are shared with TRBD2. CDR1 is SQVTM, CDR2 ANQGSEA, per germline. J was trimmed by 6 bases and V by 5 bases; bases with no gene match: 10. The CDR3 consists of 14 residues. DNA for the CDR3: TGCAGCGTTACCAACATGACTAGCACCAATGAGCAGTTCTTC. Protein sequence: CSVTNMTSTNEQFF.

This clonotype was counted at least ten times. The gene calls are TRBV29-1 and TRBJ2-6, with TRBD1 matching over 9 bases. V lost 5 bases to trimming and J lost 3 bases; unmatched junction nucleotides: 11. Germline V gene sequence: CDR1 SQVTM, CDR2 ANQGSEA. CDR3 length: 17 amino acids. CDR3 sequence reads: CSVRSWTGEDGANVLTF. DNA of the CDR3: TGCAGCGTTCGATCCTGGACAGGGGAGGATGGGGCCAACGTCCTGACTTTC.

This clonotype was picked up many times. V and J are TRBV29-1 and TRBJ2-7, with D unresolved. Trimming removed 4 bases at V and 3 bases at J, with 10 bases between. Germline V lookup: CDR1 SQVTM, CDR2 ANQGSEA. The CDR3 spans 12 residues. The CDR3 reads CSVVRGSYEQYF. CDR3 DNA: TGCAGCGTTGTAAGAGGAAGCTACGAGCAGTACTTC.

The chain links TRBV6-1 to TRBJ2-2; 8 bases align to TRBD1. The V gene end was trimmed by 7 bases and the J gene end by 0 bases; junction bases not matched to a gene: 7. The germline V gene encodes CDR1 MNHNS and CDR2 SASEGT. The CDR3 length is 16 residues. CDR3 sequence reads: CASTEGTGANTGELFF. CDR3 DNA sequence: TGTGCCAGCACCGAAGGGACAGGAGCGAACACCGGGGAGCTGTTTTTT.

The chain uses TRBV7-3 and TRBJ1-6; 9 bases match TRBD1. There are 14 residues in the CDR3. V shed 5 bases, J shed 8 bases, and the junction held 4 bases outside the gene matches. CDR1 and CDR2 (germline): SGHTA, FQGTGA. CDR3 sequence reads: CASSRDRVHSPLHF. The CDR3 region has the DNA TGTGCCAGCAGCCGGGACAGGGTACATTCACCCCTCCACTTT.

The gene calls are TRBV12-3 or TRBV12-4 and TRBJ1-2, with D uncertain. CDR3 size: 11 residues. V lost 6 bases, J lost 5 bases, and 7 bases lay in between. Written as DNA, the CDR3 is TGTGCCAGCAGCAACAGTTATGGCTACACCTTC. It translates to CASSNSYGYTF.

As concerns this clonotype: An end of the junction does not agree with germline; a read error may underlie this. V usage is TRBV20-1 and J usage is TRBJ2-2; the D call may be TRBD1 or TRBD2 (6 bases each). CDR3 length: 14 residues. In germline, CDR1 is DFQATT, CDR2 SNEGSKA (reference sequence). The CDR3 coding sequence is TGCAGTGCCAGAGGGGGGCGGAACACCGGGGAGCTGTTTTTT. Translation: CSARGGRNTGELFF.

The CDR3: CASSLGDSGRTEAFF. The CDR3 region has the DNA TGCGCCAGCAGCCTTGGGGACTCCGGGCGAACTGAAGCTTTCTTT. The gene calls are TRBV5-1 and TRBJ1-1; D is possibly TRBD1 (5 bases). V was shortened by 4 bases and J by 5 bases, with 18 bases between the two germline ends. Germline loops: CDR1 SGHRS, CDR2 YFSETQ. There are 15 residues in the CDR3. Variable domain in full (rest from reference TRBV5-1 and TRBJ1-1): KAGVTQTPRYLIKTRGQQVTLSCSPISGHRSVSWYQQTPGQGLQFLFEYFSETQRNKGNFPGRFSGRQFSNSRSEMNVSTLELGDSALYLCASSLGDSGRTEAFFGQGTRLTVV.

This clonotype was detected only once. The CDR3 DNA reads TGCAGTGCTATTAGCGGGAGGGCAAACAATGAGCAGTTCTTC. This gives the protein CSAISGRANNEQFF. The V call is TRBV20-1, the J call TRBJ2-1, with 11 bases matching TRBD2. CDR1 and CDR2 (germline): DFQATT, SNEGSKA (reference sequence). Trimming took 4 bases from V and 5 from J; bases not matched to a gene: 4. This CDR3 spans 14 amino acids.

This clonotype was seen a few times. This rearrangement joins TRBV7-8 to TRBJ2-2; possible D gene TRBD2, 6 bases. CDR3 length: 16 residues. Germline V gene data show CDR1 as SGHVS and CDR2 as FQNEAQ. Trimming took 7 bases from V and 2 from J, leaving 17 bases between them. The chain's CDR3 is CASTQAGLTNTGELFF. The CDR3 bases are TGTGCCAGCACACAGGCGGGGTTAACTAACACCGGGGAGCTGTTTTTT.